Included here is one TCR beta chain sequence, with context. Per the original methods: Reference gene primer amplification gave estimated nucleated cell counts. TCRdb's table, derived via immunoSEQ multiplex PCR, lists solely in-frame clones and lacks some. The D gene and trimming were derived from the DNA, and the V and J assignments and clone size from that table. Among over 200,000 clones listed, 88% were seen once. This record comes from a study of blood T cell repertoires in COVID-19. About the research overall: COVID-19 samples collected from the United States, Italy and Spain covered acute and convalescent phases. The analysed material was cDNA or gDNA that came from T cells, B-cell-depleted T cells, or PBMCs.

This CDR3 is built from 16 residues. The V end was cut by 1 base, the J end by 0 bases, with 11 bases between. Germline V gene data show CDR1 as LGHDT and CDR2 as YNNKEL (reference sequence). This sequence was found in a man younger than 35 with active or convalescent COVID-19. Specimen: peripheral blood. The genes are TRBV3-1 (or the pseudogene TRBV3-2) and TRBJ2-3; D is possibly TRBD2 (6 bases). The CDR3: CASSQGMGLSTDTQYF. The CDR3, as DNA: TGTGCCAGCAGCCAAGGTATGGGACTTAGCACAGATACGCAGTATTTT.